These T cell receptor beta chains were read from a single sample in a study of cytotoxic CD8 clonotypes in ibrutinib-treated CLL. Using immunoSEQ multiplex PCR, the repertoire was profiled, and TCRdb retains in-frame clones only, with some absent. The table records roughly 330,000 clones, 67% of them present only once. The sample here was PBMCs, taken after 36 months of ibrutinib treatment. Source of these receptors: a human donor with chronic lymphocytic leukemia. Each CDR3 is given with its conserved first and last residue. Part of the rows lack a size; the others show once, few, many or a class for expanded clones.

v_gene,j_gene,abundance,CDR3aa
TRBV6-6,TRBJ2-7,-,CASSFVGGPYEQYF
TRBV29-1,TRBJ1-5,-,CSPVGGPTRRGQPQHF
TRBV6-1,TRBJ2-7,-,CASSGNYEQYF
TRBV6-5,TRBJ2-7,-,CASSSQSVTYEQYF
TRBV7-2,TRBJ2-5,once,CASTPMSVPETQYF
TRBV9,TRBJ2-1,-,CASSFRTTDSHNEQFF
TRBV18,TRBJ2-6,-,CASSPTGAGANVLTF
TRBV5-1,TRBJ2-1,-,CASSLVSGSSYNEQFF
TRBV12-1,TRBJ1-5,few,CASSLGTANQPQHF
TRBV5-6,TRBJ1-3,-,CASSWEGAKLASGNTIYF
TRBV15,TRBJ1-6,-,CATSPGGLSSPLHF
TRBV10-2,TRBJ1-2,-,CASSDSLGGYTF
TRBV6-4,TRBJ1-2,-,CASRIAPGDGYGYTF
TRBV6-5,TRBJ2-4,-,CASSYSSAGGNIQYF
TRBV9,TRBJ2-3,-,CASSAPGTEMLDTQYF
TRBV6-4,TRBJ2-3,once,CASSEGVLGTDTQYF
TRBV28,TRBJ2-3,-,CASSTGGASTDTQYF
TRBV5-1,TRBJ2-7,-,CASSFQSTTSYEQYF
TRBV2,TRBJ2-2,-,CASTQGIPNTGELFF
TRBV5-4,TRBJ2-2,-,CASSLVDRDTGELFF
TRBV11-2,TRBJ2-5,-,CASSLIPEGTQYF
TRBV2,TRBJ2-1,-,CAQEETSEGRFF
TRBV14,TRBJ1-2,few,CASRRTGRAGYTF
TRBV10-3,TRBJ2-2,-,CAISRDRRNGELFF
TRBV7-6,TRBJ1-1,-,CASSSPGGEAFF
TRBV28,TRBJ1-5,-,CASSFLRGGNQPQHF
TRBV30,TRBJ1-4,once,CAWSGWRRGDEKLFF
TRBV28,TRBJ1-2,-,CATRTGLGYGYTF
TRBV2,TRBJ2-3,-,CANRGGYTDTQYF
TRBV29-1,TRBJ1-3,-,CSAGLRLEDTIYF
TRBV19,TRBJ2-7,-,CASSITHIPGLAGSYEQYF
TRBV9,TRBJ2-1,-,CASSVAVSYNEQFF
TRBV28,TRBJ1-5,-,CASSSRQGDQPQHF
TRBV11-3,TRBJ1-1,once,CASSLDLTKAFF
TRBV7-9,TRBJ1-1,once,CASSLGQVMNTEAFF
TRBV4-1,TRBJ2-2,-,CASSIRDRGLALFF
TRBV27,TRBJ1-2,-,CASSFSGHYGYTF
TRBV5-1,TRBJ2-3,-,CASSFGRGTPDTQYF